Presented here are 28 T cell receptor beta chains from one specimen sequenced in a study of long-term antiretroviral therapy in people with HIV. This was the immunoSEQ v3.0 assay at survey level. TCRdb's table, derived via immunoSEQ multiplex PCR, lists solely in-frame clones and lacks some. This table has 15,000 to 20,000 clones, about four fifths appearing once. The sequences come from unsorted PBMCs, collected at the start of antiretroviral therapy, before treatment. The source is a man between 18 and 35 years old with HIV.

This rearrangement joins TRBV7-3 to TRBJ2-1, with 7 bases lining up with TRBD2. The germline CDR1 and CDR2 sequences are SGHTA and FQGTGA. The ends lost 5 bases at V and 4 bases at J; junction bases unmatched: 8. This CDR3 comprises 15 residues. The CDR3 nucleotides are TGTGCCAGCAGCCTGGAGCGGGACCGTTACAATGAGCAGTTCTTC. Protein sequence: CASSLERDRYNEQFF.

The chain carries TRBV28 and TRBJ2-7; D is ambiguous. There are 13 residues in the CDR3. Deletions cut 2 bases from V and 0 bases from J, with 5 bases between. The germline CDR1 and CDR2 sequences are MDHEN and SYDVKM. This CDR3 reads CASSLDDSYEQYF. The CDR3 DNA reads as TGTGCCAGCAGTTTAGACGACTCCTACGAGCAGTACTTC.

This clone appeared a single time. The rearrangement joins TRBV28 to TRBJ1-3, with 7 bases that match TRBD1. J lost 0 bases, V lost 6 bases, and 5 bases had no gene match. The CDR3 contains 15 residues. Germline V gene data show CDR1 as MDHEN and CDR2 as SYDVKM. CDR3 loop: CASSRGTASGNTIYF. Written as DNA, the CDR3 is TGTGCCAGCAGCCGAGGGACAGCCTCTGGAAACACCATATATTTT.

The chain joins TRBV6-6 to TRBJ2-2; tentatively, D is TRBD2 (5 bases). The germline gives CDR1 MNHNY, CDR2 SVGAGI (reference sequence). The CDR3 contains 14 residues. Trimming pared 7 bases from V and 7 bases from J, leaving 16 bases between. The CDR3 bases are TGTGCCAGCACGGGAATAGCCGCCGGCGGGGAGCTGTTTTTT. Residues: CASTGIAAGGELFF.

This chain uses TRBV10-3 with TRBJ2-1, with D maybe TRBD2 (6 bases). Germline V gene sequence: CDR1 ENHRY, CDR2 SYGVKD. This CDR3 spans 14 amino acids. V lost 6 bases, J lost 8 bases, and 17 bases lay in between. CDR3 sequence: CAIRSAGTTHEQFF. The CDR3 nucleotides are TGTGCCATCAGAAGCGCGGGGACGACACATGAGCAGTTCTTC.

The V and J genes are TRBV4-2 and TRBJ2-7, with D possibly matching TRBD2 (6 bases). This CDR3 is built from 14 residues. CDR1 is LGHNA, CDR2 YNFKEQ, per germline. V was shortened by 7 bases and J by 7 bases, with 20 bases between the two germline ends. CDR3 nucleotide sequence: TGTGCCAGCACCCCTGCACGGGAGTCTGGTGAGCAGTACTTC. Amino acids: CASTPARESGEQYF.

CDR3 protein: CASTINSREEQYF. The DNA for the CDR3 is TGCGCCAGCACCATTAATAGTAGGGAGGAGCAGTATTTT. The V and J genes are TRBV5-1 and TRBJ2-3, with a weak D call TRBD2 (6 bases). The CDR3 consists of 13 residues. Trimming pared 6 bases from V and 11 bases from J, leaving 19 bases between. The germline CDR1 and CDR2 sequences are SGHRS and YFSETQ.

The J gene is TRBJ1-4, the V gene TRBV5-6; 7 positions agree with TRBD1. CDR3 size: 14 residues. The J segment lost 10 bases and the V segment lost 4 bases, leaving 10 bases of the junction unmatched. Per germline, CDR1 SGHDT and CDR2 YYEEEE. CDR3: CASSPGTVPGKLFF. In DNA form, the CDR3 reads TGTGCCAGCAGCCCCGGGACAGTTCCAGGAAAACTGTTTTTT.

This clone was seen only once. The chain couples TRBV7-9 to TRBJ2-2; no clear D gene. The CDR3 is 15 amino acids. With 5 bases removed from V and 5 bases from J, the gap between germline ends came to 15 bases. Germline V gives CDR1 SEHNR, CDR2 FQNEAQ (reference sequence). CDR3 region: CASSLQPVMTGELFF. The CDR3 coding sequence is TGTGCCAGCAGCCTCCAGCCTGTGATGACCGGGGAGCTGTTTTTT. The full variable domain, with the rest looked up from reference TRBV7-9 and TRBJ2-2, is DTGVSQNPRHKITKRGQNVTFRCDPISEHNRLYWYRQTLGQGPEFLTYFQNEAQLEKSRLLSDRFSAERPKGSFSTLEIQRTEQGDSAMYLCASSLQPVMTGELFFGEGSRLTVL.

The chain combines TRBV28 with TRBJ2-7, with TRBD2 matching 8 bases. V was pared by 2 bases and J by 5 bases, with 8 bases of the junction left unmatched. This CDR3 comprises 15 residues. Germline V lookup: CDR1 MDHEN, CDR2 SYDVKM. The CDR3 DNA is TGTGCCAGCAGTTTACGGGACACGGGGGGGGACGAGCAGTACTTC. This translates into CASSLRDTGGDEQYF.

The chain couples TRBV7-9 to TRBJ2-1; 9 bases are a match to TRBD1. The V gene's germline CDR1 is SEHNR and CDR2 FQNEAQ (reference sequence). The junction had 4 bases not matched to a gene; V was cut back by 5 bases and J by 2 bases. This CDR3 contains 15 residues. The chain's CDR3 is CASSRDRGAYNEQFF. DNA for the CDR3: TGTGCCAGCAGCCGCGACAGGGGGGCCTACAATGAGCAGTTCTTC.

The chain employs TRBV5-1 and TRBJ2-1; no firm D call. This CDR3 is 12 amino acids long. Per the germline V gene, CDR1 is SGHRS and CDR2 is YFSETQ. Trimming took off 0 bases at V and 9 bases at J, with 7 bases between the two ends. CDR3 nucleotides: TGCGCCAGCAGCTTGGAAGGACGTGAGCAGTTCTTC. Translated: CASSLEGREQFF.

This chain connects TRBV19 to TRBJ2-7; D is unresolved. V gave up 1 base and J gave up 4 bases, with 11 bases separating them. This CDR3 has 14 residues. Germline V gene sequence: CDR1 LNHDA, CDR2 SQIVND (reference sequence). CDR3 nucleotides: TGTGCCAGTAGTATAGGTGGGAATAGTTACGAGCAGTACTTC. This sequence encodes CASSIGGNSYEQYF.

The chain carries TRBV15 and TRBJ1-2; D ambiguous. CDR1 is LNHNV and CDR2 is YYDKDF in the germline V gene (reference sequence). The V end was cut by 5 bases, the J end by 8 bases, with 21 bases between. The CDR3 loop spans 15 amino acids. The CDR3 loop is CATSPDRAWEDGYTF. The CDR3, as DNA: TGTGCCACCAGCCCAGATAGGGCATGGGAGGACGGCTACACCTTC.

The gene calls are TRBV7-2 and TRBJ2-7; tentatively, D is TRBD2 (6 bases). The CDR3 loop spans 14 amino acids. V was trimmed by 1 base and J by 6 bases, leaving 13 bases between them. The V gene's germline CDR1 is SGHTA and CDR2 FQGNSA. The CDR3 nucleotides read TGTGCCAGCAGCTTAGAAGGGCCGCGGGGCGAGCAGTACTTC. Encoded protein: CASSLEGPRGEQYF.

CDR3: CAISALAEYNEQFF. The CDR3 nucleotides read TGTGCCATCAGTGCACTAGCGGAATACAATGAGCAGTTCTTC. This chain links TRBV10-3 with TRBJ2-1, with 8 bases aligning to TRBD2. Germline loops: CDR1 ENHRY, CDR2 SYGVKD. The CDR3 consists of 14 residues. Germline trimming cut 4 bases from V and 4 bases from J; bases unmatched to any gene: 3.

The chain links TRBV28 to TRBJ2-7; TRBD1 agrees at 7 bases. The V gene's germline CDR1 is MDHEN and CDR2 SYDVKM. The V segment lost 10 bases and the J segment 0 bases; nucleotides outside the gene matches: 6. The CDR3 consists of 13 residues. The CDR3 loop reads CATSDRSSYEQYF. The CDR3 DNA reads TGTGCCACTTCGGACAGGAGCTCCTACGAGCAGTACTTC.

CDR3 loop: CASSLRADYQPQHF. For the CDR3, the DNA is TGTGCCAGCAGTTTACGGGCAGACTATCAGCCCCAGCATTTT. The chain links TRBV27 to TRBJ1-5; D remains ambiguous. CDR3 length: 14 amino acids. V dropped 2 bases and J dropped 5 bases, with 10 bases sitting between them. The germline gives CDR1 MNHEY, CDR2 SMNVEV (reference sequence).

A single count supports this clone. The gene calls are TRBV7-8 and TRBJ2-4, with D possibly being TRBD2 (6 bases). The germline gives CDR1 SGHVS, CDR2 FQNEAQ. Trimming left V 4 bases short and J 0 bases short, with 10 bases between. This CDR3 is built from 15 residues. DNA of the CDR3: TGTGCCAGCAGCTCACCGGGAGTAGCCAAAAACATTCAGTACTTC. Residues: CASSSPGVAKNIQYF.

The rearrangement joins TRBV27 to TRBJ1-2; 9 bases are a match to TRBD1. CDR3 size: 16 residues. Per the germline V gene, CDR1 is MNHEY and CDR2 is SMNVEV (reference sequence). V shed 1 base, J shed 7 bases, and the junction held 10 bases outside the gene matches. This chain's CDR3 is CASSLWVGQGLFGYTF. In nucleotides, the CDR3 is TGTGCCAGCAGTTTATGGGTGGGACAGGGTCTCTTTGGCTACACCTTC.

The V gene is TRBV30, the J gene TRBJ1-1, with D possibly TRBD1 on 5 matching bases. This CDR3 comprises 13 residues. Germline V gene lookup returns CDR1 GTSNPN and CDR2 SVGIG (reference sequence). V lost 7 bases and J lost 4, with 16 bases in between. The CDR3 DNA reads as TGTGCCTCTAATATGGGGGAGAGCACTGAAGCTTTCTTT. Translated, it gives CASNMGESTEAFF.

The rearrangement uses TRBV5-1 and TRBJ2-1; 7 bases match TRBD2. Germline assignment: CDR1 SGHRS and CDR2 YFSETQ. The CDR3 is 12 residues long. J lost 6 bases, V lost 5 bases, and 2 bases had no gene match. CDR3 sequence: CASSRTSNEQFF. CDR3 coding DNA: TGCGCCAGCAGTCGGACTAGCAATGAGCAGTTCTTC.

By proportion, this clone is medium-sized (0.01 to 0.1%). CDR3 in amino acids: CASSNGTGQVHEQYF. In nucleotides, the CDR3 is TGTGCCAGCAGCAATGGGACGGGACAGGTCCACGAGCAGTACTTC. V usage is TRBV9 and J usage is TRBJ2-7, with 8 bases identical to TRBD1. The ends lost 4 bases at V and 5 bases at J; junction bases unmatched: 11. CDR1 is SGDLS and CDR2 is YYNGEE in the germline V gene. The CDR3 contains 15 residues. The full variable domain, its missing parts supplied by reference TRBV9 and TRBJ2-7, is DSGVTQTPKHLITATGQRVTLRCSPRSGDLSVYWYQQSLDQGLQFLIQYYNGEERAKGNILERFSAQQFPDLHSELNLSSLELGDSALYFCASSNGTGQVHEQYFGPGTRLTVT.

This CDR3 reads CASSSINPGQRYEQYF. CDR3 DNA: TGTGCCAGCAGCTCAATAAACCCGGGACAGAGATACGAGCAGTACTTC. This chain connects TRBV11-2 to TRBJ2-7; 7 positions agree with TRBD1. This CDR3 has 16 residues. The J segment lost 4 bases and the V segment lost 4 bases, leaving 13 bases of the junction unmatched. CDR1 is SGHAT and CDR2 is FQNNGV in the germline V gene.

In DNA form, the CDR3 reads TGTGCCAGCAGGTCAGGGACAGGGAGCACTGAAGCTTTCTTT. Its translation is CASRSGTGSTEAFF. This sequence joins TRBV11-2 and TRBJ1-1; 9 nucleotides match TRBD1. The CDR3 runs to 14 residues. V trimming: 6 bases; J trimming: 4 bases; junction bases outside the gene matches: 6. The germline V gene has CDR1 SGHAT and CDR2 FQNNGV.

The chain employs TRBV10-3 and TRBJ2-5; 10 bases align to TRBD2. This CDR3 contains 13 residues. With V trimmed by 11 bases and J by 3 bases, 6 bases remained unmatched. Germline V gives CDR1 ENHRY, CDR2 SYGVKD. CDR3 in amino acids: CAAAGLAEETQYF. For the CDR3, the DNA is TGTGCCGCCGCAGGACTAGCGGAAGAGACCCAGTACTTC.

The rearrangement joins TRBV7-6 to TRBJ1-1; D gene uncertain. V was clipped by 3 bases and J by 1 base, with 6 bases between them. In germline, CDR1 is SGHVS, CDR2 FNYEAQ. The CDR3 is 13 amino acids. The CDR3: CASSLAGNTEAFF. CDR3 nucleotide sequence: TGTGCCAGCAGCTTGGCAGGGAACACTGAAGCTTTCTTT. Together with reference TRBV7-6 and TRBJ1-1, the CDR3 gives the full variable domain: GAGVSQSPRYKVTKRGQDVALRCDPISGHVSLYWYRQALGQGPEFLTYFNYEAQQDKSGLPNDRFSAERPEGSISTLTIQRTEQRDSAMYRCASSLAGNTEAFFGQGTRLTVV.

The chain is built from TRBV27 and TRBJ2-7; tentatively, D is TRBD1 (5 bases). The V gene's germline CDR1 is MNHEY and CDR2 SMNVEV (reference sequence). CDR3 length: 13 amino acids. V was pared by 3 bases and J by 7 bases, with 13 bases between. The CDR3 region is CASSFTTAWEQYF. In nucleotides, the CDR3 is TGTGCCAGCAGTTTTACGACAGCCTGGGAGCAGTACTTC.